These 15 T cell receptor beta chains originate from one sample sequenced in a study of blood T cell repertoires in COVID-19. TCRdb's copy holds only in-frame clones and misses some; the assay was immunoSEQ multiplex PCR. The sample holds around 31,000 clones, 85% to 90% seen once. The sequencing input was peripheral blood. These receptors originate from an elderly man with acute or convalescent COVID-19.

The rearrangement joins TRBV5-1 to TRBJ2-2; 8 bases agree with TRBD1. Germline CDR1 SGHRS, CDR2 YFSETQ. This CDR3 comprises 15 residues. The V and J ends lost 5 bases and 1 base, in that order; junction bases with no gene match: 4. The chain's CDR3 is CASRSGGENTGELFF. CDR3 nucleotides: TGCGCCAGCAGATCAGGGGGCGAGAACACCGGGGAGCTGTTTTTT.

This chain joins TRBV29-1 and TRBJ2-3; 7 bases map to TRBD2. In germline, CDR1 is SQVTM, CDR2 ANQGSEA. The J segment lost 0 bases and the V segment lost 6 bases, leaving 6 bases of the junction unmatched. CDR3 length: 14 amino acids. CDR3: CSVELAPSTDTQYF. CDR3 nucleotide sequence: TGCAGCGTAGAACTAGCGCCAAGCACAGATACGCAGTATTTT.

This clone was seen more than once but under ten times. The chain is built from TRBV6-6 and TRBJ1-5; 7 nucleotides align to TRBD1. The J segment lost 5 bases and the V segment lost 6 bases, leaving 7 bases of the junction unmatched. CDR1 and CDR2 (germline): MNHNY, SVGAGI (reference sequence). The CDR3 consists of 14 residues. In DNA, the CDR3 is TGTGCCAGCAGGTTAAGACAGGGCTATCAGCCCCAGCATTTT. Translating gives CASRLRQGYQPQHF.

The chain is built from TRBV28 and TRBJ1-4, with a possible D match to TRBD1 (6 bases). This CDR3 comprises 12 residues. In germline, CDR1 is MDHEN, CDR2 SYDVKM. In nucleotides, the CDR3 is TGTGCATGCAGGGACATTAATGAAAAACTGTTTTTT. Its protein is CACRDINEKLFF.

The rearrangement joins TRBV2 to TRBJ2-5, with 16 bases that match TRBD2. V lost 7 bases to trimming and J lost 2 bases; unmatched junction nucleotides: 4. CDR1 and CDR2 (germline): SNHLY, FYNNEI. This CDR3 comprises 16 residues. CDR3 in amino acids: CASTPGLAGGQETQYF. DNA of the CDR3: TGTGCCAGCACCCCGGGACTAGCGGGGGGGCAAGAGACCCAGTACTTC. The whole variable domain, filled in from reference TRBV2 and TRBJ2-5, reads EPEVTQTPSHQVTQMGQEVILRCVPISNHLYFYWYRQILGQKVEFLVSFYNNEISEKSEIFDDQFSVERPDGSNFTLKIRSTKLEDSAMYFCASTPGLAGGQETQYFGPGTRLLVL.

The rearrangement uses TRBV7-2 and TRBJ2-7; D gene unclear. The V gene lost 1 base and the J gene lost 4 bases, with 8 bases spanning the gap. The CDR3 covers 13 residues. Germline CDR1 SGHTA, CDR2 FQGNSA. Written as DNA, the CDR3 is TGTGCCAGCAGCTTAGTACACCAATACGAGCAGTACTTC. Translated: CASSLVHQYEQYF.

The chain is built from TRBV3-1 (or the pseudogene TRBV3-2) and TRBJ1-3; unclear D gene. This CDR3 is built from 15 residues. The ends were cut back, 0 bases at V and 2 bases at J, with 8 bases in the middle. Germline loops: CDR1 LGHDT, CDR2 YNNKEL (reference sequence). CDR3 nucleotides: TGTGCCAGCAGCCAAGATCACAGAGCTGGAAACACCATATATTTT. The encoded protein is CASSQDHRAGNTIYF.

The chain combines TRBV5-1 with TRBJ1-4; no firm D call. The CDR3 spans 15 residues. Germline CDR1 is SGHRS and CDR2 is YFSETQ. The V end was cut by 5 bases, the J end by 1 base, with 12 bases between. The CDR3 DNA reads as TGCGCCAGCAGTTACGGGAGTGGAACTAATGAAAAACTGTTTTTT. Its protein product is CASSYGSGTNEKLFF.

The chain carries TRBV19 and TRBJ1-2, with D possibly TRBD1 on 5 matching bases. Trimming left V 1 base short and J 4 bases short, with 13 bases between. There are 15 residues in the CDR3. Germline V lookup: CDR1 LNHDA, CDR2 SQIVND (reference sequence). The CDR3 DNA follows: TGTGCCAGTAGTATAGTCGCGGGGCATGGCTATGGCTACACCTTC. Its translation is CASSIVAGHGYGYTF.

This chain joins TRBV19 and TRBJ2-7; D perhaps matches TRBD2 (5 bases). Trimming took off 6 bases at V and 0 bases at J, with 6 bases between the two ends. Germline values: CDR1 LNHDA, CDR2 SQIVND (reference sequence). CDR3 size: 12 residues. CDR3 protein: CASSGVSYEQYF. The CDR3 DNA reads as TGTGCCAGTAGCGGGGTCTCCTACGAGCAGTACTTC.

V gene TRBV5-8 combines with J gene TRBJ2-7; tentative D call: TRBD1 (5 bases). V dropped 2 bases and J dropped 3 bases, with 12 bases sitting between them. The CDR3 totals 14 residues. Germline lookup yields CDR1 SGHTS and CDR2 YDEGEE. The DNA of the CDR3 is TGTGCCAGCAGCTTATCAGGGTTCCTCTACGAGCAGTACTTC. As protein: CASSLSGFLYEQYF.

The chain recombines TRBV19 with TRBJ2-3; the D gene is possibly TRBD2 (5 bases). Germline lookup yields CDR1 LNHDA and CDR2 SQIVND (reference sequence). The CDR3 consists of 15 residues. V shed 2 bases and J shed 4 bases, with 13 bases lying between them. DNA of the CDR3: TGTGCCAGTAGTATAAGGACTTCTCGGGCAGATACGCAGTATTTT. It codes for CASSIRTSRADTQYF.

This chain uses TRBV18 with TRBJ2-1; 9 nucleotides align to TRBD2. The CDR3 spans 15 residues. The germline CDR1 and CDR2 sequences are KGHSH and LQKENI. V trimming: 0 bases; J trimming: 4 bases; junction bases outside the gene matches: 1. The CDR3 DNA follows: TGTGCCAGCTCACCACCCCTAGCGGGGTACAATGAGCAGTTCTTC. It translates to CASSPPLAGYNEQFF.

This chain joins TRBV9 and TRBJ1-2; a possible D gene is TRBD1 (6 bases). V was pared by 0 bases and J by 0 bases, with 12 bases between. The CDR3 length is 16 residues. Germline CDR1 is SGDLS and CDR2 is YYNGEE. CDR3 residues: CASSVGQDRTNYGYTF. Here the CDR3 DNA reads TGTGCCAGCAGCGTAGGCCAGGACAGAACTAACTATGGCTACACCTTC.

The chain links TRBV5-1 to TRBJ1-2; 7 positions agree with TRBD1. V shed 2 bases and J 0 bases; nucleotides not matched to a gene: 4. Germline CDR1 SGHRS, CDR2 YFSETQ. This CDR3 spans 15 amino acids. The CDR3 loop reads CASSFGDSPNYGYTF. DNA of the CDR3: TGCGCCAGCAGCTTCGGGGACAGCCCTAACTATGGCTACACCTTC.